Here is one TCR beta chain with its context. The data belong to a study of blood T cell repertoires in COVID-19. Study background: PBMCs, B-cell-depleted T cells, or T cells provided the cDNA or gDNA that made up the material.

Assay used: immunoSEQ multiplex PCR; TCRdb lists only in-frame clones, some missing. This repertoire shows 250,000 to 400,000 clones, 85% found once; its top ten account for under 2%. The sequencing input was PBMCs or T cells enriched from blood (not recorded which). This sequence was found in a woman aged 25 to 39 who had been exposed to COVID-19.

CDR3 sequence reads: CASSFLAGGSHEQYF. The CDR3 coding sequence is TGCGCCAGCAGCTTCCTAGCGGGAGGTTCCCACGAGCAGTACTTC. The genes are TRBV5-1 and TRBJ2-7; 11 bases are shared with TRBD2. V lost 2 bases, J lost 5 bases, and 6 bases stayed unmatched. The CDR3 has 15 amino acids. The germline V gene has CDR1 SGHRS and CDR2 YFSETQ.